What follows describes a single T cell receptor beta chain. The specificity of this receptor is unknown. For each CD8+ T cell subset, flow sorting was done in triplicate, and 250,000 to 300,000 cells per subset went directly into RLT lysis buffer. Naive CD8+ T cells were defined stringently as CD45RO-CCR7+CD27+CD95- to exclude memory contaminants. Standard density gradient centrifugation was used to isolate peripheral blood mononuclear cells from buffy coats. A FACSAria III was used to flow-sort naive CXCR3-negative and CXCR3-positive CD8+ T cells. An RNeasy Mini Kit was used to extract total RNA from the sorted cells. Sequencing took place on a NextSeq 550. The Human TCR Profiling Kit (MiLaboratory) was used to make UMI-labeled 5' RACE TRB cDNA libraries. cDNA synthesis used the entire amount of extracted RNA, and PCR amplification then used the entire amount of cDNA produced. The libraries were made side by side, with each library going through the same number of PCR cycles. The authors' analysis ran thus. With a minimum of two reads required per UMI, MIGEC and MiXCR pulled out about 50,000 +/- 10,000 unique UMI-labeled TRB cDNA molecules from each library. Each library averaged 40,000 +/- 10,000 functional in-frame TRB CDR3 nucleotide clonotypes without stop codons. Diversity metrics, including normalized Shannon-Wiener and Chao1, were computed in VDJtools after downsampling to 5000 UMI-labeled TRB molecules per sample. For the central five CDR3 residues, VDJtools calculated physicochemical properties weighted by clonotype size, namely interaction energy, strength, volume and Kidera factor 4. Once TCRdb had reprocessed the reads, it stored one entry per CDR3 protein sequence and supplied no DNA. For this entry, the V and J calls and clone size follow TCRdb and not the study's own pipeline. This sample's table lists some 140,000 distinct CDR3 sequences. The ten largest clones add up to 0.41% of the sample.

Counted from cysteine to phenylalanine, this CDR3 has 14 amino acids. DNA was not recorded. From a lookup of the germline V gene, CDR1 and CDR2 are LGHNA and YNFKEQ. These data are taken from a study of CXCR3-negative and CXCR3-positive naive CD8 T cells (dated by TCRdb to 2018 to 2020). A note on the overall study: In total, about 130 million TRB reads were obtained, which works out to roughly 1.5 +/- 0.3 million reads per library. The diversity and physicochemical repertoire analyses included about a dozen donors pooled from two independent experiments. Naive subsets from about 5 donors and memory cells from 3 donors were included in the TRBV-TRBJ cluster analysis. Beyond this particular receptor, the publication reports: Both naive subsets had comparably high repertoire diversity, while memory CD8+ T cells had much lower repertoire diversity. Naive CXCR3-negative and CXCR3-positive cells from the same donor showed similar TRBV-TRBJ usage, whereas memory cells showed distinct patterns. Compared with CXCR3-negative naive cells, CXCR3-positive naive cells had TRB CDR3s with higher hydrophobicity (lower Kidera factor 4), lower energy, and higher strength and volume indices. Because surface CD5, which has been linked to self-reactivity in mice, was comparable between naive subsets, TCR interaction strength was also inferred from TRB CDR3 physicochemical properties. Because CXCR3 expression was partially decreased after cryopreservation, freshly isolated PBMCs were used for most assays.

The chain links TRBV4-2 with TRBJ2-2; TCRdb lists TRBD1, though no DNA is available to test this call. Specimen: naive CXCR3+ CD8+ T cells from blood. The sample's cell subset or site label is to be understood as: CD45RO-CCR7+CD27+CD95- naive CD8+ T cells expressing CXCR3 (TNR3+). The sequence was obtained from a human donor in good health. Some clones in this sample may be carry-over from other donors' samples. The encoded CDR3 is CASSQLQGPGELFF.